The 30 T cell receptor beta chains in this list originate from one sample, sequenced in a study of blood T cell repertoires in COVID-19 (dated by TCRdb to between 2020 and 2021). Library preparation used the immunoSEQ multiplex PCR assay. TCRdb retrieved this table from immuneACCESS and kept in-frame rearrangements only. Not all clones are present; in checked studies, unresolved V genes account for under half, and no reason is known for the remainder. The sample table holds approximately 120,000 clones, of which around 74% were seen once. Of the sample, roughly 5% falls within the top ten clones. Specimen: peripheral blood. The receptors derive from a man aged 55 to 70 with acute or convalescent COVID-19.

The gene calls are TRBV6-5 and TRBJ1-3; 7 nucleotides agree with TRBD1. Germline loops: CDR1 MNHEY, CDR2 SVGAGI. CDR3 length equals 14 residues. The J segment lost 0 bases and the V segment lost 6 bases, leaving 2 bases of the junction unmatched. The CDR3 reads CASRRQGSGNTIYF. CDR3 sequence (DNA): TGTGCCAGCAGACGACAGGGCTCTGGAAACACCATATATTTT.

The chain carries TRBV2 and TRBJ2-2, with D tentatively TRBD1 (6 bases). Germline V gives CDR1 SNHLY, CDR2 FYNNEI. Between the trimmed V and J ends, which lost 4 bases and 1 base, there was a span of 10 bases. This CDR3 spans 15 amino acids. In nucleotides, the CDR3 is TGTGCCAGCAGTGGCAGGGGTCGGAACACCGGGGAGCTGTTTTTT. The encoded protein is CASSGRGRNTGELFF. The full variable domain, its missing parts supplied by reference TRBV2 and TRBJ2-2, is EPEVTQTPSHQVTQMGQEVILRCVPISNHLYFYWYRQILGQKVEFLVSFYNNEISEKSEIFDDQFSVERPDGSNFTLKIRSTKLEDSAMYFCASSGRGRNTGELFFGEGSRLTVL.

The chain carries TRBV6-2 or TRBV6-3 and TRBJ2-2; D is possibly TRBD2 (5 bases). The CDR3 totals 14 residues. CDR1 MNHEY and CDR2 SVGEGT come from the germline V gene. V gave up 0 bases and J gave up 7 bases, with 9 bases separating them. This CDR3 is CASSYSRGSGELFF. The CDR3 region has the DNA TGTGCCAGCAGTTACTCGCGAGGGAGCGGGGAGCTGTTTTTT.

This clone was recorded a few times. The genes are TRBV7-2 and TRBJ2-7; no clear D gene. Germline CDR1 and CDR2: SGHTA and FQGNSA. V was cut by 3 bases and J by 5 bases, with 8 bases left in between. The CDR3 covers 12 residues. The CDR3 sequence: CASSFISDEQYF. CDR3 coding DNA: TGTGCCAGCAGCTTTATTTCCGACGAGCAGTACTTC.

The genes are TRBV25-1 and TRBJ1-2; TRBD1 agrees at 9 bases. V shed 6 bases and J 6 bases; nucleotides not matched to a gene: 20. Germline CDR1 is MGHDK and CDR2 is SYGVNS. CDR3 size: 18 residues. CDR3 loop: CASRSSGGTGPFQNGYTF. The DNA of the CDR3 is TGTGCCAGCAGATCCTCGGGGGGGACAGGGCCCTTCCAGAATGGCTACACCTTC.

V is TRBV4-2 and J is TRBJ1-1; D is possibly TRBD1 (5 bases). Trimming took off 0 bases at V and 10 bases at J, with 9 bases between the two ends. From germline, CDR1 is LGHNA and CDR2 YNFKEQ. The CDR3 loop spans 12 amino acids. Here the CDR3 DNA reads TGTGCCAGCAGCCAAGAGACAGCGCGAGCTTTCTTT. Translated, it gives CASSQETARAFF.

The chain uses TRBV5-6 and TRBJ2-5, with a tentative D call TRBD1 (5 bases). This CDR3 is 14 amino acids long. In germline, CDR1 is SGHDT, CDR2 YYEEEE. Trimming left V 2 bases short and J 1 base short, with 9 bases between. CDR3 sequence reads: CASSFPTAQETQYF. The CDR3 bases are TGTGCCAGCAGCTTTCCGACAGCCCAAGAGACCCAGTACTTC. The whole variable domain, filled in from reference TRBV5-6 and TRBJ2-5, reads DAGVTQSPTHLIKTRGQQVTLRCSPKSGHDTVSWYQQALGQGPQFIFQYYEEEERQRGNFPDRFSGHQFPNYSSELNVNALLLGDSALYLCASSFPTAQETQYFGPGTRLLVL.

The chain combines TRBV27 with TRBJ2-6; no reliable D call. CDR1 is MNHEY and CDR2 is SMNVEV in the germline V gene (reference sequence). V was cut by 4 bases and J by 1 base, with 5 bases left in between. This CDR3 region has 14 residues. This CDR3 is CASSSRSGANVLTF. For the CDR3, the DNA is TGTGCCAGCAGTTCGAGGTCTGGGGCCAACGTCCTGACTTTC.

This clone was seen more than once but under ten times. The gene calls are TRBV6-5 and TRBJ1-2; 8 bases align to TRBD1. The trim removed 10 bases at V and 7 bases at J, leaving 17 bases unmatched. Germline V lookup: CDR1 MNHEY, CDR2 SVGAGI. The CDR3 totals 15 residues. The CDR3 sequence: CATRTGQAYVGGYTF. CDR3 in DNA: TGTGCCACTCGGACAGGGCAGGCTTATGTGGGTGGCTACACCTTC.

This sequence joins TRBV19 and TRBJ1-2, with D perhaps matching TRBD1 (5 bases). This CDR3 contains 14 residues. Germline V gene sequence: CDR1 LNHDA, CDR2 SQIVND (reference sequence). The germline V and J ends were trimmed by 5 bases and 8 bases, with 18 bases remaining between them. CDR3 DNA: TGTGCCAGTAGTCCAGTTGGGCAGGGATACGGCTACACCTTC. Amino acid sequence: CASSPVGQGYGYTF.

The rearrangement links TRBV5-1 to TRBJ1-2; TRBD1 aligns across 9 bases. Looked up from germline, CDR1 is SGHRS and CDR2 is YFSETQ. CDR3 length: 13 residues. V lost 4 bases to trimming and J lost 9 bases; unmatched junction nucleotides: 7. The chain's CDR3 is CASSPDRGVSYTF. The DNA of the CDR3 is TGCGCCAGCAGCCCGGACAGGGGAGTGAGCTACACCTTC.

The chain carries TRBV11-2 and TRBJ1-2; TRBD1 is a possible D gene (5 bases). Trimming took 5 bases from V and 2 from J, leaving 9 bases between them. Germline V gene sequence: CDR1 SGHAT, CDR2 FQNNGV. This CDR3 contains 13 residues. CDR3 bases: TGTGCCAGCAGCATCGACAGCAACTATGGCTACACCTTC. Protein product: CASSIDSNYGYTF.

The gene calls are TRBV2 and TRBJ1-4; 10 nucleotides match TRBD1. V trimming: 3 bases; J trimming: 6 bases; junction bases outside the gene matches: 22. The CDR3 runs 21 residues. Per germline, CDR1 SNHLY and CDR2 FYNNEI. CDR3 amino acids: CASSENWDRGQEIRIHEKLFF. DNA for the CDR3: TGTGCCAGCAGTGAGAACTGGGACAGGGGACAGGAAATCCGGATCCATGAAAAACTGTTTTTT.

J is TRBJ2-1 and V is TRBV7-3, with D possibly being TRBD1 (5 bases). Germline CDR1 and CDR2: SGHTA and FQGTGA. Between the trimmed V and J ends, which lost 2 bases and 0 bases, there was a span of 8 bases. The CDR3 consists of 15 residues. DNA for the CDR3: TGTGCCAGCAGCTTACAGACAGCCTCCTACAATGAGCAGTTCTTC. The encoded protein is CASSLQTASYNEQFF.

V usage is TRBV6-5 and J usage is TRBJ1-2; 11 bases are a match to TRBD1. This CDR3 region has 15 residues. Germline V gene data show CDR1 as MNHEY and CDR2 as SVGAGI. The J segment lost 4 bases and the V segment lost 6 bases, leaving 7 bases of the junction unmatched. Here the CDR3 reads CASSRTGGAGYGYTF. CDR3 nucleotide sequence: TGTGCCAGCAGCCGGACAGGGGGCGCGGGCTATGGCTACACCTTC.

J is TRBJ2-7 and V is TRBV11-2, with a possible D match to TRBD2 (7 bases). Germline-derived CDR1 and CDR2 are SGHAT and FQNNGV. This CDR3 comprises 16 residues. With 1 base removed from V and 7 bases from J, the gap between germline ends came to 20 bases. CDR3 nucleotides: TGTGCCAGCAGCTTAGTCGGGGGGCTTAGGGGAAGAGAGCAGTACTTC. Protein product: CASSLVGGLRGREQYF. The full variable domain, its missing parts supplied by reference TRBV11-2 and TRBJ2-7, is EAGVAQSPRYKIIEKRQSVAFWCNPISGHATLYWYQQILGQGPKLLIQFQNNGVVDDSQLPKDRFSAERLKGVDSTLKIQPAKLEDSAVYLCASSLVGGLRGREQYFGPGTRLTVT.

The chain employs TRBV5-1 and TRBJ1-2; TRBD1 might be the D (5 bases). Germline V gene sequence: CDR1 SGHRS, CDR2 YFSETQ. V shed 4 bases and J shed 3 bases, with 10 bases lying between them. The CDR3 loop spans 13 amino acids. The CDR3 is CASSPDSDYGYTF. The DNA for the CDR3 is TGCGCCAGCAGCCCTGACAGTGACTATGGCTACACCTTC.

This clone was recorded a few times. The chain is built from TRBV19 and TRBJ1-5; D might be TRBD1 (6 bases). The CDR3 totals 15 residues. The ends were cut back, 7 bases at V and 3 bases at J, with 16 bases in the middle. CDR1 is LNHDA and CDR2 is SQIVND in the germline V gene (reference sequence). In DNA, the CDR3 is TGTGCCAGTACCGAAGGGGGGGGGATCAATCAGCCCCAGCATTTT. This gives the protein CASTEGGGINQPQHF.

V and J are TRBV7-2 and TRBJ1-1; D unclear. CDR1 is SGHTA and CDR2 is FQGNSA in the germline V gene. The CDR3 runs 11 residues. V gave up 4 bases and J gave up 10 bases, with 10 bases separating them. The CDR3 spells CASSSLGGAFF. The CDR3 DNA is TGTGCCAGCAGCTCCCTAGGAGGAGCTTTCTTT. Full variable domain (missing parts from reference TRBV7-2 and TRBJ1-1): GAGVSQSPSNKVTEKGKDVELRCDPISGHTALYWYRQSLGQGLEFLIYFQGNSAPDKSGLPSDRFSAERTGGSVSTLTIQRTQQEDSAVYLCASSSLGGAFFGQGTRLTVV.

CDR3 nucleotides: TGTGCCTGGCGTCCCGGGATTTCCTACGAGCAGTACTTC. Translated, it gives CAWRPGISYEQYF. The rearrangement joins TRBV30 to TRBJ2-7, with D possibly being TRBD2 (5 bases). The CDR3 runs 13 residues. Germline-derived CDR1 and CDR2 are GTSNPN and SVGIG (reference sequence). V was shortened by 5 bases and J by 1 base, with 12 bases between the two germline ends.

V and J are TRBV30 and TRBJ2-7, with 9 bases that match TRBD1. There are 14 residues in the CDR3. After removal of 2 bases from V and 5 bases from J, the junction contained 7 bases not matched to a gene. The germline CDR1 and CDR2 sequences are GTSNPN and SVGIG (reference sequence). The CDR3 here is CAWSPGTGSHEQYF. DNA for the CDR3: TGTGCCTGGAGTCCCGGGACAGGGAGCCACGAGCAGTACTTC. Using reference TRBV30 and TRBJ2-7 for the parts outside the CDR3, the full variable domain is SQTIHQWPATLVQPVGSPLSLECTVEGTSNPNLYWYRQAAGRGLQLLFYSVGIGQISSEVPQNLSASRPQDRQFILSSKKLLLSDSGFYLCAWSPGTGSHEQYFGPGTRLTVT.

The rearrangement joins TRBV5-6 to TRBJ1-1, with D possibly being TRBD1 (6 bases). V was clipped by 2 bases and J by 5 bases, with 10 bases between them. This CDR3 region has 13 residues. From germline, CDR1 is SGHDT and CDR2 YYEEEE. CDR3 amino acids: CASSFGRGTEAFF. In DNA form, the CDR3 reads TGTGCCAGCAGCTTTGGCAGGGGAACTGAAGCTTTCTTT.

The chain has TRBV5-1 and TRBJ2-7; TRBD1 aligns across 8 bases. Per germline, CDR1 SGHRS and CDR2 YFSETQ. The CDR3 loop spans 16 amino acids. The V and J ends lost 4 bases and 6 bases, in that order; junction bases with no gene match: 15. The CDR3 region has the DNA TGCGCCAGCAGCCCGACACTCGGGCAGGGGGCTCGCGAGCAGTACTTC. Protein: CASSPTLGQGAREQYF.

V usage is TRBV6-5 and J usage is TRBJ2-7; D is perhaps TRBD1 (5 bases). The CDR3 totals 15 residues. Germline assignment: CDR1 MNHEY and CDR2 SVGAGI. V gave up 8 bases and J gave up 0 bases, with 17 bases separating them. CDR3 sequence reads: CASVGWGLSSYEQYF. For the CDR3, the DNA is TGTGCCAGCGTGGGGTGGGGCCTTAGCTCCTACGAGCAGTACTTC.

The rearrangement joins TRBV7-9 to TRBJ1-4; no definite D call. The CDR3 consists of 14 residues. Germline V CDR1 and CDR2: SEHNR, FQNEAQ (reference sequence). Between the trimmed V and J ends, which lost 2 bases and 8 bases, there was a span of 12 bases. CDR3 residues: CASSLTSLKEKLFF. CDR3 in DNA: TGTGCCAGCAGCTTAACTAGCCTAAAGGAAAAACTGTTTTTT.

This chain uses TRBV30 with TRBJ1-3, with unresolved D. This CDR3 has 15 amino acids. Germline V CDR1 and CDR2: GTSNPN, SVGIG (reference sequence). V lost 4 bases, J lost 0 bases, and 13 bases lay in between. The DNA of the CDR3 is TGTGCCTGGACTTTGAGTCGCCCCTCTGGAAACACCATATATTTT. Its protein is CAWTLSRPSGNTIYF.

On this clone: Different DNA sequences within this sample yield the same CDR3. The CDR3 region is CASSESGTGGNQPQHF. The CDR3 coding sequence is TGCGCCAGCAGTGAGTCGGGGACAGGAGGCAATCAGCCCCAGCATTTT. The J gene is TRBJ1-5, the V gene TRBV10-2, with 8 bases matching TRBD1. CDR1 is WSHSY, CDR2 SAAADI, per germline. The CDR3 is 16 amino acids. Germline trimming cut 0 bases from V and 2 bases from J; bases unmatched to any gene: 3.

The chain combines TRBV5-1 with TRBJ2-2; D is possibly TRBD2 (6 bases). The CDR3 length is 15 residues. Looked up from germline, CDR1 is SGHRS and CDR2 is YFSETQ. V was cut by 0 bases and J by 4 bases, with 10 bases left in between. The CDR3 loop is CASSLVAGPTGELFF. CDR3 DNA: TGCGCCAGCAGCTTGGTTGCGGGGCCCACCGGGGAGCTGTTTTTT.

This clone was counted once. This rearrangement joins TRBV3-1 (or the pseudogene TRBV3-2) to TRBJ1-3; D might be TRBD1 (5 bases). The germline V gene encodes CDR1 LGHDT and CDR2 YNNKEL (reference sequence). The CDR3 contains 15 residues. The V end was cut by 4 bases, the J end by 4 bases, with 14 bases between. The CDR3 DNA is TGTGCCAGCAGCCGTGTCGTGGGGCTCGGAAACACCATATATTTT. This translates into CASSRVVGLGNTIYF.

V is TRBV6-5 and J is TRBJ1-1; D is perhaps TRBD1 (6 bases). CDR3 size: 15 residues. Germline CDR1 MNHEY, CDR2 SVGAGI. V shed 4 bases and J shed 0 bases, with 12 bases lying between them. The CDR3 DNA reads as TGTGCCAGCAGTTCCGGACAGACAATGAACACTGAAGCTTTCTTT. Translation gives CASSSGQTMNTEAFF.